These 9 T cell receptor beta chains were sequenced from one sample in a study of blood T cell repertoires in COVID-19. The assay was immunoSEQ multiplex PCR, and TCRdb's table has in-frame clones only and misses some. The repertoire holds some 220,000 clones, with approximately 86% as singletons. Input material: peripheral blood. The origin of the receptors is a human donor in a cohort sampled during active COVID-19.

The rearrangement links TRBV5-6 to TRBJ2-2, with no clear D. CDR1 is SGHDT and CDR2 is YYEEEE in the germline V gene. The CDR3 consists of 12 residues. The V end was cut by 0 bases, the J end by 7 bases, with 4 bases between. The CDR3 here is CASSLAGGELFF. DNA of the CDR3: TGTGCCAGCAGCTTGGCGGGCGGGGAGCTGTTTTTT.

This clone was found once. The J gene is TRBJ1-1, the V gene TRBV19, with D tentatively TRBD1 (5 bases). The CDR3 contains 13 residues. Germline V lookup: CDR1 LNHDA, CDR2 SQIVND (reference sequence). The germline V and J ends were trimmed by 1 base and 4 bases, with 7 bases remaining between them. The CDR3 DNA reads TGTGCCAGTAGTATAGTCGGGGGCACTGAAGCTTTCTTT. It codes for CASSIVGGTEAFF.

The rearrangement links TRBV14 to TRBJ2-7; possible D gene TRBD2, 5 bases. The CDR3 is 12 amino acids. The germline V gene has CDR1 SGHDN and CDR2 FVKESK. V dropped 5 bases and J dropped 3 bases, with 8 bases sitting between them. This CDR3 is CASSNDYYEQYF. Written as DNA, the CDR3 is TGTGCCAGCAGCAACGACTACTACGAGCAGTACTTC.

The gene calls are TRBV3-1 (or the pseudogene TRBV3-2) and TRBJ2-3, with a possible D match to TRBD1 (6 bases). V was clipped by 4 bases and J by 1 base, with 15 bases between them. The CDR3 has 16 amino acids. Germline V lookup: CDR1 LGHDT, CDR2 YNNKEL (reference sequence). The CDR3 here is CASSPLTGWGTDTQYF. The CDR3 DNA sequence: TGTGCCAGCAGCCCCCTGACAGGTTGGGGCACAGATACGCAGTATTTT.

This clone came up once. The rearrangement links TRBV6-2 or TRBV6-3 to TRBJ2-3, with 10 positions matching TRBD2. The length of the CDR3 is 19 residues. Germline CDR1 MNHEY, CDR2 SVGEGT. Trimming took 6 bases from V and 3 from J; bases not matched to a gene: 18. The CDR3, as DNA: TGTGCCAGCAGCCCTTTCAGCGGGAGGGCCGACGGACGTACAGATACGCAGTATTTT. Its translation is CASSPFSGRADGRTDTQYF.

The rearrangement joins TRBV5-8 to TRBJ1-1; weak D call: TRBD1 (6 bases). The CDR3 length is 14 residues. The germline gives CDR1 SGHTS, CDR2 YDEGEE. V lost 4 bases, J lost 6 bases, and 16 bases lay in between. This CDR3 reads CASSEQGYLAEAFF. The CDR3 bases are TGTGCCAGCAGCGAACAGGGATATCTTGCTGAAGCTTTCTTT.

The V gene is TRBV25-1, the J gene TRBJ2-1; D perhaps matches TRBD2 (6 bases). Germline CDR1 and CDR2: MGHDK and SYGVNS. Trimming left V 4 bases short and J 0 bases short, with 10 bases between. CDR3 length: 15 amino acids. The DNA for the CDR3 is TGTGCCAGCAGTGCGGGCGGGGCCTCCTACAATGAGCAGTTCTTC. Protein product: CASSAGGASYNEQFF.

The chain couples TRBV7-9 to TRBJ2-7, with D hard to call. Looked up from germline, CDR1 is SEHNR and CDR2 is FQNEAQ (reference sequence). Trimming removed 4 bases from V and 5 bases from J, with 9 bases in between. The CDR3 is made up of 12 amino acids. The CDR3 sequence: CASSSAINEQYF. The CDR3 DNA sequence: TGTGCCAGCAGCTCCGCTATCAACGAGCAGTACTTC. The full variable domain, with the rest looked up from reference TRBV7-9 and TRBJ2-7, is DTGVSQNPRHKITKRGQNVTFRCDPISEHNRLYWYRQTLGQGPEFLTYFQNEAQLEKSRLLSDRFSAERPKGSFSTLEIQRTEQGDSAMYLCASSSAINEQYFGPGTRLTVT.

The CDR3 region is CASSPNLDRGRYEQYF. CDR3 bases: TGTGCCAGCTCCCCTAACCTGGACAGGGGGCGTTACGAGCAGTACTTC. The chain recombines TRBV18 with TRBJ2-7, with 11 bases matching TRBD1. Trimming took 6 bases from V and 4 from J; bases not matched to a gene: 11. The germline gives CDR1 KGHSH, CDR2 LQKENI. The CDR3 length is 16 residues. Variable domain in full (rest from reference TRBV18 and TRBJ2-7): NAGVMQNPRHLVRRRGQEARLRCSPMKGHSHVYWYRQLPEEGLKFMVYLQKENIIDESGMPKERFSAEFPKEGPSILRIQQVVRGDSAAYFCASSPNLDRGRYEQYFGPGTRLTVT.